This entry lists 22 T cell receptor beta chains sequenced from one sample in a study of identical twins. MiXCR, run by TCRdb on the 5' RACE reads, gives a single entry per CDR3 protein. The sample lists around 100,000 distinct CDR3 sequences; around 5.5% were seen once. The specimen was memory T cells sorted from blood. These receptors were obtained from a woman aged 50 to 65 in good health.

The chain employs TRBV7-2 and TRBJ2-1; D gene uncertain. From germline, CDR1 is SGHTA and CDR2 FQGNSA. The length of the CDR3 is 12 residues. Trimming took off 5 bases at V and 9 bases at J, with 11 bases between the two ends. The CDR3 is CASSPKLGEQFF. CDR3 in DNA: TGTGCCAGCAGCCCGAAACTGGGTGAGCAGTTCTTC.

The sample holds many counts of this clonotype. The chain has TRBV12-3 or TRBV12-4 and TRBJ2-7; D unresolved. Trimming took off 0 bases at V and 6 bases at J, with 6 bases between the two ends. The CDR3 is made up of 12 amino acids. CDR3 region: CASSLARAEQYF. CDR3 nucleotides: TGTGCCAGCAGTTTAGCCCGGGCCGAGCAGTACTTC.

This clonotype showed up many times. This chain links TRBV15 with TRBJ1-4, with 9 bases matching TRBD1. After removal of 0 bases from V and 0 bases from J, the junction contained 14 bases not matched to a gene. From germline, CDR1 is LNHNV and CDR2 YYDKDF (reference sequence). The CDR3 has 21 residues. The CDR3 DNA sequence: TGTGCCACCAGCAGAGATCTCCCAGACAGGGGGGCCTTACCAACTAATGAAAAACTGTTTTTT. Translation: CATSRDLPDRGALPTNEKLFF.

The chain combines TRBV20-1 with TRBJ1-6; possible D gene TRBD1, 5 bases. The germline CDR1 and CDR2 sequences are DFQATT and SNEGSKA (reference sequence). The CDR3 covers 12 residues. V was clipped by 5 bases and J by 10 bases, with 12 bases between them. CDR3 sequence: CSAAGLESPLHF. The CDR3 bases are TGCAGTGCTGCGGGACTTGAGTCACCCCTCCACTTT.

This clonotype was counted at least ten times. The chain joins TRBV12-3 or TRBV12-4 to TRBJ2-7; 7 bases match TRBD2. The J segment lost 2 bases and the V segment lost 9 bases, leaving 7 bases of the junction unmatched. The CDR3 is 13 residues long. The CDR3 loop reads CASGTSATYEQYF. In DNA form, the CDR3 reads TGTGCCAGTGGAACTAGCGCTACCTACGAGCAGTACTTC.

This clonotype was recorded many times. The V call is TRBV20-1, the J call TRBJ1-1; no definite D call. Trimming took off 3 bases at V and 2 bases at J, with 10 bases between the two ends. This CDR3 has 13 residues. Germline V gene lookup returns CDR1 DFQATT and CDR2 SNEGSKA (reference sequence). CDR3 nucleotides: TGCAGTGCTAGTCGCAGGCCAAACACTGAAGCTTTCTTT. Its translation is CSASRRPNTEAFF.

V is TRBV7-3 and J is TRBJ2-7; no firm D call. The CDR3 consists of 12 residues. The germline gives CDR1 SGHTA, CDR2 FQGTGA. Between the trimmed V and J ends, which lost 1 base and 7 bases, there was a span of 8 bases. CDR3 region: CASSLIEAEQYF. CDR3 DNA: TGTGCCAGCAGCTTAATCGAAGCGGAGCAGTACTTC.

This clonotype was seen ten or more times. V gene TRBV20-1 combines with J gene TRBJ1-1, with a tentative D call TRBD1 (6 bases). Per the germline V gene, CDR1 is DFQATT and CDR2 is SNEGSKA (reference sequence). The CDR3 runs to 12 residues. Written as DNA, the CDR3 is TGCAGGACAGGACGGGTGAGCACTGAAGCTTTCTTT. Its protein is CRTGRVSTEAFF.

This clonotype was seen repeatedly, ten times or more. CDR3 nucleotide sequence: TGCGCCAGCAGCCAAGTGACCTCAAAAGAGATAGTAGATACGCAGTATTTT. This gives the protein CASSQVTSKEIVDTQYF. The chain uses TRBV4-1 and TRBJ2-3; D is unclear. Trimming stripped 1 base from V and 5 bases from J, with 19 bases between. Germline CDR1 is MGHRA and CDR2 is YSYEKL. This CDR3 contains 17 residues.

This clonotype was detected many times. This chain joins TRBV25-1 and TRBJ2-5; D gene unclear. Germline CDR1 MGHDK, CDR2 SYGVNS. With 5 bases removed from V and 3 bases from J, the gap between germline ends came to 13 bases. The CDR3 spans 14 residues. CDR3 sequence reads: CASSRYDREETQYF. CDR3 DNA: TGTGCCAGCAGTAGATATGACCGGGAAGAGACCCAGTACTTC.

The V call is TRBV5-4, the J call TRBJ2-3; 10 nucleotides align to TRBD2. V shed 4 bases and J 2 bases; nucleotides not matched to a gene: 7. Germline V lookup: CDR1 SGHNT, CDR2 YYREEE (reference sequence). The CDR3 is 16 amino acids. The CDR3 loop reads CASSVLAGVDTDTQYF. The DNA of the CDR3 is TGTGCCAGCAGCGTCCTAGCGGGAGTTGACACAGATACGCAGTATTTT.

This clonotype was found a few times. Here the CDR3 DNA reads TGTGCCAGCAGTTTAGCCCCCCAGGGCCCCCAGTACTTC. Protein product: CASSLAPQGPQYF. The V call is TRBV27, the J call TRBJ2-5; the D gene is possibly TRBD1 (5 bases). Trimming stripped 2 bases from V and 9 bases from J, with 13 bases between. The CDR3 is made up of 13 amino acids. Germline loops: CDR1 MNHEY, CDR2 SMNVEV (reference sequence).

This clonotype was detected ten times or more. The V gene is TRBV30, the J gene TRBJ2-3, with TRBD2 identical over 13 bases. Per the germline V gene, CDR1 is GTSNPN and CDR2 is SVGIG (reference sequence). V shed 3 bases and J 4 bases; nucleotides not matched to a gene: 4. The CDR3 is made up of 15 amino acids. CDR3 loop: CAWSWTSGSSDTQYF. Here the CDR3 DNA reads TGTGCCTGGAGCTGGACTAGCGGGAGTTCAGATACGCAGTATTTT.

This clonotype qualifies as medium-sized (0.01 to 0.1%). The rearrangement joins TRBV10-3 to TRBJ2-2; D is ambiguous. Trimming cost V 0 bases and J 5 bases, with 4 bases left between them. Germline V gene sequence: CDR1 ENHRY, CDR2 SYGVKD. The CDR3 consists of 13 residues. This chain's CDR3 is CAISESETGELFF. The CDR3 DNA is TGTGCCATCAGTGAGTCCGAGACCGGGGAGCTGTTTTTT.

This clonotype came up many times. This chain uses TRBV11-3 with TRBJ1-1; 8 bases map to TRBD1. J gave up 1 base and V 5 bases, and 6 bases lay outside the gene matches. Germline-derived CDR1 and CDR2 are SGHNT and YENEEA. The CDR3 consists of 15 residues. The CDR3 nucleotides are TGTGCCAGCAGCCCGGGACAGGTGGCGAACACTGAAGCTTTCTTT. It codes for CASSPGQVANTEAFF.

The chain has TRBV5-6 and TRBJ2-6; D gene uncertain. CDR3 length equals 15 residues. Germline V lookup: CDR1 SGHDT, CDR2 YYEEEE. Trimming shortened V by 1 base and J by 0 bases, and 5 bases separated the two germline ends. CDR3 amino acids: CASSLPGSGANVLTF. The CDR3 nucleotides are TGTGCCAGCAGCTTGCCTGGCTCTGGGGCCAACGTCCTGACTTTC.

This clonotype has just a few counts. The chain links TRBV2 to TRBJ1-6; D is uncertain. CDR3 size: 12 residues. Germline V gene lookup returns CDR1 SNHLY and CDR2 FYNNEI. V was trimmed by 4 bases and J by 10 bases, leaving 8 bases between them. The CDR3 loop reads CASSVSNSPLHF. The CDR3 nucleotides are TGTGCCAGCAGTGTGTCAAACTCACCCCTCCACTTT.

This clonotype was recorded at least ten times. The rearrangement uses TRBV5-1 and TRBJ2-2, with TRBD2 matching over 12 bases. Per the germline V gene, CDR1 is SGHRS and CDR2 is YFSETQ. Unmatched junction bases numbered 9, after V lost 4 bases and J lost 8 bases. CDR3 length: 16 amino acids. The CDR3 loop is CASSRLTSGSVGELFF. The DNA for the CDR3 is TGCGCCAGCAGCCGCCTGACTAGCGGGAGCGTGGGGGAGCTGTTTTTT.

This clonotype was recorded many times. One junction end does not reproduce the germline sequence, and a read error may be involved. The genes are TRBV20-1 and TRBJ1-1; 7 positions match TRBD1. The CDR3 is made up of 10 amino acids. Germline-derived CDR1 and CDR2 are DFQATT and SNEGSKA (reference sequence). This CDR3 is CSVRQGVAFF. The CDR3 nucleotides read TGCAGTGTTAGACAGGGAGTAGCTTTCTTT.

The chain is built from TRBV9 and TRBJ2-3, with 11 bases fitting TRBD2. The CDR3 loop spans 15 amino acids. The V gene's germline CDR1 is SGDLS and CDR2 YYNGEE. The V gene end was trimmed by 3 bases and the J gene end by 4 bases; junction bases not matched to a gene: 4. In nucleotides, the CDR3 is TGTGCCAGCAGCGCCGGGACTAGCGGATCAGATACGCAGTATTTT. Translation gives CASSAGTSGSDTQYF.

The chain's CDR3 is CASSPDPEGSYEQYV. The DNA of the CDR3 is TGTGCCAGCAGTCCAGACCCGGAGGGATCCTACGAGCAGTACGTC. The rearrangement links TRBV6-1 to TRBJ2-7; D might be TRBD2 (6 bases). V lost 5 bases and J 1 base, leaving 15 bases between the germline ends. The germline gives CDR1 MNHNS, CDR2 SASEGT. The CDR3 length is 15 residues.

In this sample, this clonotype turned up once. One end of the junction is discordant with germline, which a read error may explain. The J gene is TRBJ2-1, the V gene TRBV6-6; D perhaps matches TRBD2 (5 bases). The CDR3 runs 14 residues. Germline loops: CDR1 MNHNY, CDR2 SVGAGI (reference sequence). CDR3 coding DNA: TGTGACAGCAGTTACGCCGGGGAACACAATGTGCAGTTCTTC. Translation gives CDSSYAGEHNVQFF.